What follows are 15 T cell receptor beta chains derived from one specimen sequenced in a study of blood T cell repertoires in COVID-19. Libraries were prepared by immunoSEQ multiplex PCR; TCRdb keeps only in-frame clonotypes and omits some of them. The data contain a few hundred thousand clones, approximately 88% of them singletons. The sequencing sample was made of PBMCs or T cells enriched from blood (not recorded which). The source is a woman in her forties who had been exposed to COVID-19.

The chain carries TRBV18 and TRBJ2-5; TRBD1 aligns across 8 bases. Germline trimming cut 2 bases from V and 2 bases from J; bases unmatched to any gene: 7. Germline V gives CDR1 KGHSH, CDR2 LQKENI. The CDR3 loop spans 16 amino acids. CDR3 protein: CASSPSRTGIQETQYF. The CDR3 DNA reads as TGTGCCAGCTCACCAAGTAGGACAGGGATACAAGAGACCCAGTACTTC.

The rearrangement joins TRBV18 to TRBJ2-2; possible D gene TRBD2, 5 bases. V was clipped by 2 bases and J by 8 bases, with 15 bases between them. This CDR3 has 15 residues. CDR1 and CDR2 (germline): KGHSH, LQKENI. Here the CDR3 DNA reads TGTGCCAGCTCACCAGGTGGAGGCTCCGGGGGGGAGCTGTTTTTT. This codes for CASSPGGGSGGELFF. The whole variable domain, filled in from reference TRBV18 and TRBJ2-2, reads NAGVMQNPRHLVRRRGQEARLRCSPMKGHSHVYWYRQLPEEGLKFMVYLQKENIIDESGMPKERFSAEFPKEGPSILRIQQVVRGDSAAYFCASSPGGGSGGELFFGEGSRLTVL.

The chain employs TRBV7-2 and TRBJ2-3, with a weak D call TRBD2 (6 bases). Germline loops: CDR1 SGHTA, CDR2 FQGNSA. This CDR3 is built from 16 residues. V was cut by 5 bases and J by 4 bases, with 19 bases left in between. The CDR3 protein is CASSGGASSVPDTQYF. As DNA, the CDR3 is TGTGCCAGCAGCGGAGGCGCGTCTAGCGTCCCAGATACGCAGTATTTT.

Remarks on this clone: One end of the junction fails to match germline, which may point to a read error. The chain employs TRBV5-1 and TRBJ2-5; D may be TRBD1 (6 bases). The CDR3 covers 13 residues. CDR1 and CDR2 from the germline V gene are SGHRS and YFSETQ. CDR3: CASNMATGETQYF. As DNA, the CDR3 is TGTGCCAGCAACATGGCTACAGGGGAGACCCAGTACTTC.

The chain employs TRBV7-2 and TRBJ2-5; D perhaps matches TRBD2 (7 bases). Trimming pared 5 bases from V and 4 bases from J, leaving 20 bases between. The V gene's germline CDR1 is SGHTA and CDR2 FQGNSA. The CDR3 extends over 16 amino acids. The CDR3 DNA reads as TGTGCCAGCAGCAAGGGGGGCGGGAGAGGGGTAGAGACCCAGTACTTC. Its protein is CASSKGGGRGVETQYF. Based on the CDR3 plus reference TRBV7-2 and TRBJ2-5, the full variable domain is GAGVSQSPSNKVTEKGKDVELRCDPISGHTALYWYRQSLGQGLEFLIYFQGNSAPDKSGLPSDRFSAERTGGSVSTLTIQRTQQEDSAVYLCASSKGGGRGVETQYFGPGTRLLVL.

The V call is TRBV10-3, the J call TRBJ1-2, with TRBD1 matching 11 bases. The CDR3 loop spans 15 amino acids. Trimming took 2 bases from V and 2 from J; bases not matched to a gene: 1. Germline V CDR1 and CDR2: ENHRY, SYGVKD. The chain's CDR3 is CAISEGTGGNYGYTF. CDR3 in DNA: TGTGCCATCAGTGAGGGGACAGGGGGGAACTATGGCTACACCTTC.

The CDR3, as DNA: TGTGCCAGCAGCACAACAAACATTCAGTACTTC. Translated: CASSTTNIQYF. The chain has TRBV11-2 and TRBJ2-4; D uncertain. The CDR3 covers 11 residues. Per the germline V gene, CDR1 is SGHAT and CDR2 is FQNNGV. The V and J ends lost 5 bases and 6 bases respectively, with 5 bases between them.

The chain carries TRBV18 and TRBJ2-3, with D perhaps matching TRBD2 (5 bases). CDR1 is KGHSH and CDR2 is LQKENI in the germline V gene. The CDR3 has 15 amino acids. V lost 6 bases and J 1 base, leaving 14 bases between the germline ends. CDR3 in amino acids: CASSPREAGTDTQYF. The DNA of the CDR3 is TGTGCCAGCTCTCCCAGAGAAGCGGGCACAGATACGCAGTATTTT.

The chain carries TRBV18 and TRBJ1-6, with 7 bases identical to TRBD1. With 1 base clipped from V and 7 bases from J, the junction kept 4 bases outside the gene matches. The V gene's germline CDR1 is KGHSH and CDR2 LQKENI. The CDR3 spans 15 residues. The DNA for the CDR3 is TGTGCCAGCTCACCACAGGGGGCTAGCAATTCACCCCTCCACTTT. Residues: CASSPQGASNSPLHF.

V and J are TRBV7-9 and TRBJ1-6, with a tentative D call TRBD1 (5 bases). Germline CDR1 and CDR2: SEHNR and FQNEAQ (reference sequence). Trimming took off 0 bases at V and 7 bases at J, with 13 bases between the two ends. This CDR3 contains 16 residues. The CDR3 reads CASSLAQGRGNSPLHF. Here the CDR3 DNA reads TGTGCCAGCAGCTTAGCGCAGGGAAGAGGAAATTCACCCCTCCACTTT.

This chain links TRBV13 with TRBJ1-2, with no clear D. The CDR3 spans 11 residues. The germline V and J ends were trimmed by 5 bases and 6 bases, with 7 bases remaining between them. The germline V gene has CDR1 PRHDT and CDR2 FYEKMQ (reference sequence). The CDR3 DNA follows: TGTGCCAGCAGCCTCACAGATGGCTACACCTTC. It is translated as CASSLTDGYTF.

V gene TRBV18 combines with J gene TRBJ2-7, with TRBD1 matching 7 bases. Trimming cost V 6 bases and J 3 bases; bases outside gene matches: 5. The CDR3 consists of 13 residues. Germline CDR1 is KGHSH and CDR2 is LQKENI. DNA for the CDR3: TGTGCCAGCTCCCGCCGGGACAGCTACGAGCAGTACTTC. Translating gives CASSRRDSYEQYF.

The chain uses TRBV19 and TRBJ2-3; TRBD2 matches 8 bases. The CDR3 covers 14 residues. Germline V lookup: CDR1 LNHDA, CDR2 SQIVND (reference sequence). Germline trimming cut 5 bases from V and 5 bases from J; bases unmatched to any gene: 6. The CDR3 region is CASSAGTRGDTQYF. Written as DNA, the CDR3 is TGTGCCAGTAGTGCCGGGACTAGGGGAGATACGCAGTATTTT.

The CDR3 protein is CASSSSDISGANVLTF. Here the CDR3 DNA reads TGTGCCAGCAGTTCATCAGATATCTCTGGGGCCAACGTCCTGACTTTC. The V call is TRBV28, the J call TRBJ2-6; D not resolved. This CDR3 is built from 16 residues. The germline V gene encodes CDR1 MDHEN and CDR2 SYDVKM. Trimming cost V 4 bases and J 0 bases, with 10 bases left between them.

The chain is built from TRBV7-9 and TRBJ1-1; D unresolved. In germline, CDR1 is SEHNR, CDR2 FQNEAQ (reference sequence). This CDR3 comprises 11 residues. Between the trimmed V and J ends, which lost 7 bases and 6 bases, there was a span of 9 bases. This CDR3 reads CASTLGAEAFF. In DNA, the CDR3 is TGTGCCAGCACCCTGGGCGCTGAAGCTTTCTTT.